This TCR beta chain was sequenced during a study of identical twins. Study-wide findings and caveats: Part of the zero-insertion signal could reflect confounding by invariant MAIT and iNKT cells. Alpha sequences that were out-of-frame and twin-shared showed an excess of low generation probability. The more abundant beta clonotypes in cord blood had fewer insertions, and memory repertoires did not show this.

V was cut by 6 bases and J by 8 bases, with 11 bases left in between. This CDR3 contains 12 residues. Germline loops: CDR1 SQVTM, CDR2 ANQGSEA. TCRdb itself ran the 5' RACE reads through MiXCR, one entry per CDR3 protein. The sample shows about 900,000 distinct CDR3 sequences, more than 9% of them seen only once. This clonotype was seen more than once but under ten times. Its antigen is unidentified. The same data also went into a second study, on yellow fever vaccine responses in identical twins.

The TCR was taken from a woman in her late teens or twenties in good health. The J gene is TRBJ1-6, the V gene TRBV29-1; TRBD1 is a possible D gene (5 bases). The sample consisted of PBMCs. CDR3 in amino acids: CSVQVLDSPLHF. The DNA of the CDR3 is TGCAGCGTACAGGTTTTGGATTCACCCCTCCACTTT.